Sequencing of this TCR beta chain was carried out in a study of OX40 agonist ivuxolimab in advanced cancers. In the study overall: The patients received agonistic anti-OX40 (CD134) antibody ivuxolimab. Every 2 weeks, ivuxolimab was infused into the patients intravenously at between 0.01 and 10 mg/kg.

Sequencing used immunoSEQ multiplex PCR; TCRdb keeps in-frame clones, though not all of them. The sample has 40,000 or so clones; approximately 80% are singletons. Enrollment shut out patients with autoimmune disease history or systemic immunosuppression. At cycle 4 day 1, cycle 7 day 1, and baseline, blood was sampled. In its sample, this clone was seen a few times. The sequences come from CD4+ or CD8+ T cells sorted from blood, collected in a trial of the OX40 agonist ivuxolimab. This TCR derives from an adult with an advanced solid tumor such as melanoma, head and neck, liver or kidney cancer.

The DNA of the CDR3 is TGCGCCAGCAGCTTATCATGGACAGGGGTTAAATGGCGCGAAAAACTGTTTTTT. Protein: CASSLSWTGVKWREKLFF. The gene calls are TRBV5-1 and TRBJ1-4; 9 nucleotides agree with TRBD1. The germline V gene has CDR1 SGHRS and CDR2 YFSETQ. This CDR3 contains 18 residues. V trimming: 2 bases; J trimming: 8 bases; junction bases outside the gene matches: 16. Variable domain in full (rest from reference TRBV5-1 and TRBJ1-4): KAGVTQTPRYLIKTRGQQVTLSCSPISGHRSVSWYQQTPGQGLQFLFEYFSETQRNKGNFPGRFSGRQFSNSRSEMNVSTLELGDSALYLCASSLSWTGVKWREKLFFGSGTQLSVL.